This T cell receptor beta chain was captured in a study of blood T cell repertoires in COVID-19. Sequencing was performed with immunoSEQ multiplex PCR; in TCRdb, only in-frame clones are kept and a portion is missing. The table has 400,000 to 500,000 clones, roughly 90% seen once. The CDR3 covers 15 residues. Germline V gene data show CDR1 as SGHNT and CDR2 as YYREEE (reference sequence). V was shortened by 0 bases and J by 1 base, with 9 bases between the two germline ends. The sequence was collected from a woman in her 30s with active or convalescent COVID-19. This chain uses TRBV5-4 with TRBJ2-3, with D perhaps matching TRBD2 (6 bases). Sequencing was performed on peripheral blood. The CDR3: CASSLVQRGTDTQYF. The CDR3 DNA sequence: TGTGCCAGCAGCTTGGTACAGCGGGGCACAGATACGCAGTATTTT.